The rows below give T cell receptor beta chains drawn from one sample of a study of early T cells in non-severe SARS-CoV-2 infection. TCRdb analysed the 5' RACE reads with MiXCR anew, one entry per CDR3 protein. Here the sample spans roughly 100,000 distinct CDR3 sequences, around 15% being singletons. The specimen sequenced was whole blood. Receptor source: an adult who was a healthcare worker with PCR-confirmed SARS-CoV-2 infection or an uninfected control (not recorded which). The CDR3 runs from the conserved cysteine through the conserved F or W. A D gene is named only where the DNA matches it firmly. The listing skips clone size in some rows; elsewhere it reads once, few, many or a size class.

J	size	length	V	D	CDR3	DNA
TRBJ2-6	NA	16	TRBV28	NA	CASSFRGARGANVLTF	TGTGCCAGCAGTTTTAGGGGGGCGCGCGGGGCCAACGTCCTGACTTTC
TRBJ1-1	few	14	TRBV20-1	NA	CSASPRTVNTEAFF	TGCAGTGCTAGCCCCCGGACAGTAAACACTGAAGCTTTCTTT
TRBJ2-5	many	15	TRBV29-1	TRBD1	CSVEDPGQGPLTQYF	TGCAGCGTTGAAGACCCGGGACAGGGCCCATTGACCCAGTACTTC
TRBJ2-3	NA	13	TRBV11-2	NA	CASSLVGRNTQYF	TGTGCCAGCAGCTTAGTGGGGCGGAATACGCAGTATTTT
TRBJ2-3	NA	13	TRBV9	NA	CATLPGLTDTQYF	TGTGCCACCCTCCCAGGGCTCACAGATACGCAGTATTTT
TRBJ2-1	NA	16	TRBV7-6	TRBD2	CASSPPQRGGNNEQFF	TGTGCCAGCAGCCCTCCTCAGCGGGGGGGCAACAATGAGCAGTTCTTC
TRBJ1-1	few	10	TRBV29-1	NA	CSVVEMEAFF	TGCAGCGTTGTGGAAATGGAAGCTTTCTTT
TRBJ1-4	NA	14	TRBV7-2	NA	CASSLVWRGEKLFF	TGTGCCAGCAGCTTGGTATGGAGGGGCGAAAAACTGTTTTTT
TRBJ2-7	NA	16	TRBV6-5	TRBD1	CASSYGRTGISYEQYF	TGTGCCAGCAGTTACGGTCGGACAGGTATCTCCTACGAGCAGTACTTC
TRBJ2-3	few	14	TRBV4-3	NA	CASSPTPGTDTQYF	TGCGCCAGCAGCCCAACCCCCGGCACAGATACGCAGTATTTT
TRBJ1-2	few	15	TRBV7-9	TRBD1	CASSLQGALNYGYTF	TGTGCCAGCAGCTTACAGGGGGCCCTGAACTATGGCTACACCTTC
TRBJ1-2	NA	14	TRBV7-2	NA	CARSLAFSGDGYTF	TGTGCCAGGAGCTTAGCGTTTTCAGGGGATGGCTACACCTTC
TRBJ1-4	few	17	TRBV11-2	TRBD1	CASSLDLSGTGMEKLFF	TGTGCCAGCAGCTTAGATCTTTCTGGGACAGGGATGGAAAAACTGTTTTTT
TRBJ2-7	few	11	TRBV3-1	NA	CASSRRYEQYF	TGTGCCAGCAGCCGAAGGTACGAGCAGTACTTC
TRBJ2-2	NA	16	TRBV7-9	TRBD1	CASSPWTGPNTGELFF	TGTGCCAGCAGCCCCTGGACAGGGCCAAACACCGGGGAGCTGTTTTTT
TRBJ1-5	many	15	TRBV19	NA	CASSIAGQPYQPQHF	TGTGCCAGTAGTATAGCGGGACAACCTTATCAGCCCCAGCATTTT
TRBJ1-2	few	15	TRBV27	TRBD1	CASSFSDREYYGYTF	TGTGCCAGCAGTTTTTCCGACAGGGAATATTATGGCTACACCTTC